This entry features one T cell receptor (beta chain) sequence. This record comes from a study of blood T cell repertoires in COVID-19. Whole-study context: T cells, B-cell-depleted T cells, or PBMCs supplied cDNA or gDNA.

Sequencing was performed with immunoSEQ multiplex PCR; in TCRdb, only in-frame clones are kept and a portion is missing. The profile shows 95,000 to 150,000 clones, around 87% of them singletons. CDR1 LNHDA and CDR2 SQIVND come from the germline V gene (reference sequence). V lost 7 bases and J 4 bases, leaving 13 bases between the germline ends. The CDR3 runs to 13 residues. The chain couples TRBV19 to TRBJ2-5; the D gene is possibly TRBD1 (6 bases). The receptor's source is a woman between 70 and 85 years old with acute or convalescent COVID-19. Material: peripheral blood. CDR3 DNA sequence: TGTGCCAGTAAAATGACAGGAGTAGAGACCCAGTACTTC. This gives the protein CASKMTGVETQYF. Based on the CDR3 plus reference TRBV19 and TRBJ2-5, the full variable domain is DGGITQSPKYLFRKEGQNVTLSCEQNLNHDAMYWYRQDPGQGLRLIYYSQIVNDFQKGDIAEGYSVSREKKESFPLTVTSAQKNPTAFYLCASKMTGVETQYFGPGTRLLVL.